These 19 T cell receptor beta chains originate from one sample sequenced in a study of cytomegalovirus exposure and HLA in healthy donors. The study ran its PCR with 60 Vbeta and 13 Jbeta primers. The protocol was immunoSEQ multiplex PCR, while the TCRdb copy is restricted to in-frame clones and leaves out a portion. The sample carries 150,000 to 200,000 clones, around 70% recorded once. Sequenced input: PBMCs. These receptors all come from a young man in good health and CMV-seropositive.

The chain is built from TRBV18 and TRBJ1-2; D unresolved. The CDR3 extends over 15 amino acids. Per germline, CDR1 KGHSH and CDR2 LQKENI. The V end lost 3 bases, the J end lost 4 bases, and 15 bases lay between the germline ends. In nucleotides, the CDR3 is TGTGCCAGCTCACCTATCCAGGAGGTTGGCTATGGCTACACCTTC. Residues: CASSPIQEVGYGYTF.

The chain carries TRBV5-4 and TRBJ1-2; 10 bases map to TRBD1. Trimming cost V 3 bases and J 4 bases; bases outside gene matches: 9. Germline CDR1 and CDR2: SGHNT and YYREEE (reference sequence). This CDR3 has 16 amino acids. The CDR3, as DNA: TGTGCCAGCAGCTCCGGGACAGGGGAGATGGGCTATGGCTACACCTTC. Protein: CASSSGTGEMGYGYTF.

This sequence joins TRBV28 and TRBJ1-3; 12 bases are a match to TRBD1. Unmatched junction bases numbered 6, after V lost 5 bases and J lost 4 bases. This CDR3 has 16 amino acids. Germline-derived CDR1 and CDR2 are MDHEN and SYDVKM. For the CDR3, the DNA is TGTGCCAGCAGTCTAGGAGGGACAGGGGGCGGAAACACCATATATTTT. Translation gives CASSLGGTGGGNTIYF.

The V gene is TRBV5-1, the J gene TRBJ2-3; D perhaps matches TRBD2 (5 bases). CDR3 length: 15 residues. Germline CDR1 is SGHRS and CDR2 is YFSETQ. Trimming shortened V by 2 bases and J by 4 bases, and 14 bases separated the two germline ends. The CDR3 DNA reads as TGCGCCAGCAGCTTTCGTGGGAGAGGATCAGATACGCAGTATTTT. Protein sequence: CASSFRGRGSDTQYF.

The chain recombines TRBV29-1 with TRBJ1-1, with D possibly being TRBD1 (6 bases). Germline CDR1 and CDR2: SQVTM and ANQGSEA. Trimming took 6 bases from V and 3 from J, leaving 14 bases between them. The CDR3 has 13 residues. This chain's CDR3 is CSVSWTADTEAFF. CDR3 nucleotide sequence: TGCAGCGTCTCCTGGACAGCGGACACTGAAGCTTTCTTT.

The rearrangement joins TRBV13 to TRBJ1-3; D gene ambiguous. The ends were cut back, 7 bases at V and 4 bases at J, with 11 bases in the middle. The germline CDR1 and CDR2 sequences are PRHDT and FYEKMQ (reference sequence). The CDR3 totals 13 residues. CDR3 sequence reads: CASNQAAGNTIYF. CDR3 bases: TGTGCCAGCAACCAAGCTGCCGGAAACACCATATATTTT. Looking up the rest from reference TRBV13 and TRBJ1-3 gives the full variable domain: AAGVIQSPRHLIKEKRETATLKCYPIPRHDTVYWYQQGPGQDPQFLISFYEKMQSDKGSIPDRFSAQQFSDYHSELNMSSLELGDSALYFCASNQAAGNTIYFGEGSWLTVV.

The rearrangement uses TRBV6-5 and TRBJ1-4; 7 bases are shared with TRBD1. The CDR3 has 16 amino acids. The germline V gene encodes CDR1 MNHEY and CDR2 SVGAGI. J gave up 6 bases and V 2 bases, and 9 bases lay outside the gene matches. As DNA, the CDR3 is TGTGCCAGCAGTTACACCTGGGACAGACATTATGAAAAACTGTTTTTT. This sequence encodes CASSYTWDRHYEKLFF.

V usage is TRBV9 and J usage is TRBJ1-2; 7 nucleotides match TRBD1. This CDR3 region has 15 residues. Germline V gives CDR1 SGDLS, CDR2 YYNGEE. V gave up 3 bases and J gave up 4 bases; unmatched junction bases: 9. The CDR3 protein is CASSGQHRGSYGYTF. Written as DNA, the CDR3 is TGTGCCAGCAGCGGCCAACACAGGGGTAGCTATGGCTACACCTTC.

This chain connects TRBV9 to TRBJ1-2; tentatively, D is TRBD1 (6 bases). The CDR3 spans 15 residues. Trimming pared 3 bases from V and 2 bases from J, leaving 14 bases between. Per the germline V gene, CDR1 is SGDLS and CDR2 is YYNGEE. CDR3 bases: TGTGCCAGCAGCGCTAGGGACAATTTAAACTATGGCTACACCTTC. Translating gives CASSARDNLNYGYTF.

The chain carries TRBV5-1 and TRBJ1-2; unclear D gene. The CDR3 is made up of 14 amino acids. V shed 0 bases and J shed 5 bases, with 11 bases lying between them. Germline loops: CDR1 SGHRS, CDR2 YFSETQ. The CDR3 DNA follows: TGCGCCAGCAGCTTGGGACAACCGAATTATGGCTACACCTTC. Encoded protein: CASSLGQPNYGYTF.

CDR3 residues: CASSLQVVGSTDTQYF. The CDR3, as DNA: TGTGCCAGCAGCCTGCAGGTTGTGGGTAGCACAGATACGCAGTATTTT. The V gene is TRBV7-9, the J gene TRBJ2-3; D gene unclear. This CDR3 has 16 amino acids. Trimming took 5 bases from V and 0 from J, leaving 15 bases between them. Germline values: CDR1 SEHNR, CDR2 FQNEAQ (reference sequence).

This clone occurred a few times. V gene TRBV5-1 combines with J gene TRBJ2-3, with a tentative D call TRBD2 (6 bases). This CDR3 spans 13 amino acids. The germline V and J ends were trimmed by 0 bases and 9 bases, with 11 bases remaining between them. Germline V CDR1 and CDR2: SGHRS, YFSETQ. Written as DNA, the CDR3 is TGCGCCAGCAGCTTGGATCTGGGAGGCACGCAGTATTTT. This encodes CASSLDLGGTQYF.

J is TRBJ2-6 and V is TRBV11-2, with TRBD1 matching 10 bases. V dropped 4 bases and J dropped 2; count of bases not matched to a gene: 8. This CDR3 region has 18 residues. Germline CDR1 and CDR2: SGHAT and FQNNGV. The CDR3 DNA follows: TGTGCCAGCAGCTCCCCGACAGGGGGCGCAGCTGGGGCCAACGTCCTGACTTTC. Translating it yields CASSSPTGGAAGANVLTF.

This chain uses TRBV7-6 with TRBJ1-4; possible D gene TRBD1, 6 bases. The CDR3 has 15 residues. Germline V gene lookup returns CDR1 SGHVS and CDR2 FNYEAQ. Trimming removed 1 base at V and 5 bases at J, with 11 bases between. CDR3 protein: CASSLVETGNEKLFF. As DNA, the CDR3 is TGTGCCAGCAGCTTAGTGGAGACAGGAAATGAAAAACTGTTTTTT.

A single count supports this clone. The chain combines TRBV29-1 with TRBJ1-2; 7 bases are shared with TRBD1. Trimming cost V 3 bases and J 9 bases; bases outside gene matches: 7. Germline CDR1 and CDR2: SQVTM and ANQGSEA. The CDR3 contains 12 residues. CDR3 in DNA: TGCAGCGTTGAGCTACAGGGGTTCAGCTACACCTTC. It encodes CSVELQGFSYTF.

Written as DNA, the CDR3 is TGTGCCAGCAGCTTTTGGGGGCACAACTCTGGAAACACCATATATTTT. Translating gives CASSFWGHNSGNTIYF. J is TRBJ1-3 and V is TRBV7-9, with D tentatively TRBD1 (6 bases). This CDR3 spans 16 amino acids. Germline assignment: CDR1 SEHNR and CDR2 FQNEAQ (reference sequence). Trimming stripped 3 bases from V and 0 bases from J, with 12 bases between. Full variable domain (missing parts from reference TRBV7-9 and TRBJ1-3): DTGVSQNPRHKITKRGQNVTFRCDPISEHNRLYWYRQTLGQGPEFLTYFQNEAQLEKSRLLSDRFSAERPKGSFSTLEIQRTEQGDSAMYLCASSFWGHNSGNTIYFGEGSWLTVV.

This clone has more than one count but fewer than ten. The chain carries TRBV11-3 and TRBJ1-1; D is possibly TRBD1 (5 bases). The V gene's germline CDR1 is SGHNT and CDR2 YENEEA. The length of the CDR3 is 11 residues. The V end was cut by 5 bases, the J end by 7 bases, with 8 bases between. CDR3 amino acids: CASSRGYEAFF. DNA for the CDR3: TGTGCCAGCAGCCGGGGGTATGAAGCTTTCTTT.

This chain connects TRBV30 to TRBJ2-3, with TRBD1 matching 7 bases. This CDR3 spans 16 amino acids. Per the germline V gene, CDR1 is GTSNPN and CDR2 is SVGIG (reference sequence). V lost 3 bases and J lost 1; bases outside the gene matches: 10. Here the CDR3 DNA reads TGTGCCTGGAGCCTCCGGGACAGAGGGGGCACAGATACGCAGTATTTT. Its translation is CAWSLRDRGGTDTQYF.

The chain joins TRBV11-2 to TRBJ2-3; 8 bases match TRBD2. This CDR3 is built from 17 residues. V gave up 5 bases and J gave up 2 bases; unmatched junction bases: 12. Germline-derived CDR1 and CDR2 are SGHAT and FQNNGV. The chain's CDR3 is CASSPLVGGGNTDTQYF. CDR3 nucleotides: TGTGCCAGCAGCCCTCTCGTCGGCGGGGGGAACACAGATACGCAGTATTTT.